A single sample is the source of the 27 T cell receptor beta chains below, sequenced in a study of shared clonotypes between healthy human individuals. This table comes from immunoSEQ multiplex PCR, and its TCRdb copy is limited to in-frame clones, with some not included. The sample has 450,000 to 500,000 clones, around 73% seen once. The sample was PBMCs. Source of these receptors: a woman in her thirties or forties in good health. Some clones in this sample may be carry-over from other donors' samples.

The chain uses TRBV11-3 and TRBJ2-3; 7 bases align to TRBD2. Per germline, CDR1 SGHNT and CDR2 YENEEA. The CDR3 is 14 amino acids. With V trimmed by 3 bases and J by 7 bases, 7 bases remained unmatched. The CDR3 spells CASSFGGSSNTQYF. DNA for the CDR3: TGTGCCAGCAGCTTTGGCGGGAGTTCCAATACGCAGTATTTT.

The chain links TRBV10-3 to TRBJ2-2; possibly TRBD2 for D (6 bases). The germline V gene has CDR1 ENHRY and CDR2 SYGVKD. V lost 4 bases and J 4 bases, leaving 16 bases between the germline ends. This CDR3 has 16 residues. The CDR3 is CAISGPGGSGTGELFF. The CDR3 bases are TGTGCCATCAGTGGCCCCGGGGGTTCGGGCACCGGGGAGCTGTTTTTT.

This clone has a handful of counts. V usage is TRBV19 and J usage is TRBJ2-1, with no clear D. Trimming removed 1 base at V and 0 bases at J, with 10 bases between. The CDR3 is 16 residues long. Germline V CDR1 and CDR2: LNHDA, SQIVND (reference sequence). DNA for the CDR3: TGTGCCAGTAGTATAGCTCCTAACCCCTCCTACAATGAGCAGTTCTTC. This translates into CASSIAPNPSYNEQFF.

Details on this clone: A much larger clone differs from this one at a single base, so this may be a read error. This rearrangement joins TRBV5-6 to TRBJ2-1; TRBD2 matches at 11 bases. Looked up from germline, CDR1 is SGHDT and CDR2 is YYEEEE. The CDR3 spans 14 residues. CDR3: CAGSLGLAANEQFF. DNA of the CDR3: TGTGCCGGCAGCCTGGGACTAGCGGCCAATGAGCAGTTCTTC. Combining the CDR3 with reference TRBV5-6 and TRBJ2-1 gives the whole variable domain DAGVTQSPTHLIKTRGQQVTLRCSPKSGHDTVSWYQQALGQGPQFIFQYYEEEERQRGNFPDRFSGHQFPNYSSELNVNALLLGDSALYLCAGSLGLAANEQFFGPGTRLTVL.

The rearrangement uses TRBV6-5 and TRBJ1-4, with TRBD1 as a possible D gene (5 bases). V was cut by 3 bases and J by 8 bases, with 13 bases left in between. The CDR3 extends over 14 amino acids. CDR1 is MNHEY, CDR2 SVGAGI, per germline. CDR3 nucleotide sequence: TGTGCCAGCAGTTATTTAGGCCCAGGGGAAAAACTGTTTTTT. The encoded protein is CASSYLGPGEKLFF.

The table lists this clone with a few counts. The chain has TRBV21-1 and TRBJ2-1; the table's D call, TRBD2, was not checked against the DNA. TRBV21-1 counts as a pseudogene. The CDR3 sequence is 17 residues long. CDR3 residues: CASPPGPSGSHYNEQFF. The CDR3 region has the DNA TGTGCCAGCCCCCCGGGGCCTAGCGGGAGCCACTACAATGAGCAGTTCTTC.

This chain links TRBV7-2 with TRBJ1-4; tentatively, D is TRBD1 (6 bases). Trimming took 3 bases from V and 4 from J, leaving 15 bases between them. Germline-derived CDR1 and CDR2 are SGHTA and FQGNSA. This CDR3 region has 16 residues. The CDR3 DNA reads as TGTGCCAGCAGCTTGATAGGAGGGGGGATTAATGAAAAACTGTTTTTT. As protein: CASSLIGGGINEKLFF.

The V call is TRBV6-5, the J call TRBJ2-3; D unresolved. Deletions cut 2 bases from V and 1 base from J, with 10 bases between. The germline gives CDR1 MNHEY, CDR2 SVGAGI. This CDR3 is 15 amino acids long. CDR3: CASSYDSTGTDTQYF. CDR3 nucleotide sequence: TGTGCCAGCAGTTACGACTCCACTGGCACAGATACGCAGTATTTT.

The chain couples TRBV27 to TRBJ2-5, with TRBD2 matching 7 bases. CDR3 length: 13 amino acids. CDR1 MNHEY and CDR2 SMNVEV come from the germline V gene (reference sequence). V was clipped by 7 bases and J by 4 bases; unmatched bases: 6. The CDR3 region is CASNGGETETQYF. CDR3 sequence (DNA): TGTGCCAGCAATGGGGGGGAGACAGAGACCCAGTACTTC.

CDR3 coding DNA: TGTGCCATCAGCCCGACAGAAGCTGGCTACACCTTC. Its protein is CAISPTEAGYTF. This rearrangement joins TRBV10-3 to TRBJ1-2, with D possibly being TRBD1 (5 bases). CDR3 length: 12 residues. Germline values: CDR1 ENHRY, CDR2 SYGVKD. V was trimmed by 6 bases and J by 7 bases, leaving 12 bases between them.

V gene TRBV7-9 combines with J gene TRBJ1-2, with TRBD1 matching 7 bases. This CDR3 region has 13 residues. With 5 bases clipped from V and 3 bases from J, the junction kept 3 bases outside the gene matches. Germline CDR1 and CDR2: SEHNR and FQNEAQ (reference sequence). Here the CDR3 DNA reads TGTGCCAGCAGCGCGGGGACAGACTATGGCTACACCTTC. Translating gives CASSAGTDYGYTF.

The chain couples TRBV7-2 to TRBJ2-7; TRBD1 aligns across 8 bases. Germline V CDR1 and CDR2: SGHTA, FQGNSA. The CDR3 covers 13 residues. V shed 2 bases, J shed 5 bases, and the junction held 2 bases outside the gene matches. The CDR3 DNA is TGTGCCAGCAGCTTACAGGGGGCGAACGAGCAGTACTTC. Its translation: CASSLQGANEQYF. Full variable domain (outside the CDR3, taken from reference TRBV7-2 and TRBJ2-7): GAGVSQSPSNKVTEKGKDVELRCDPISGHTALYWYRQSLGQGLEFLIYFQGNSAPDKSGLPSDRFSAERTGGSVSTLTIQRTQQEDSAVYLCASSLQGANEQYFGPGTRLTVT.

This clone was recorded at least ten times. This sample also contains other DNA sequences that code for the same CDR3. This chain links TRBV5-1 with TRBJ1-1; D uncertain. Germline V gene data show CDR1 as SGHRS and CDR2 as YFSETQ. The CDR3 extends over 14 amino acids. V was cut by 0 bases and J by 2 bases, with 8 bases left in between. CDR3 sequence (DNA): TGCGCCAGCAGCTTGGGGGCAGCAAACACTGAAGCTTTCTTT. Protein: CASSLGAANTEAFF.

The chain employs TRBV7-2 and TRBJ2-1; D is possibly TRBD2 (6 bases). Trimming cost V 3 bases and J 4 bases, with 19 bases left between them. Germline loops: CDR1 SGHTA, CDR2 FQGNSA. The CDR3 sequence is 17 residues long. The CDR3 DNA sequence: TGTGCCAGCAGCTTTCCCCCGGGCGGGAACCCATACAATGAGCAGTTCTTC. Translation gives CASSFPPGGNPYNEQFF.

Regarding this clone: Other DNA sequences in this sample translate to the same CDR3. The gene calls are TRBV27 and TRBJ2-6; D gene uncertain. CDR1 is MNHEY, CDR2 SMNVEV, per germline (reference sequence). Deletions cut 3 bases from V and 4 bases from J, with 4 bases between. The CDR3 extends over 13 amino acids. The CDR3 is CASSLSGANVLTF. CDR3 nucleotides: TGTGCCAGCAGTTTGTCGGGGGCCAACGTCCTGACTTTC.

The chain recombines TRBV4-2 with TRBJ1-3; a possible D gene is TRBD1 (6 bases). The CDR3 has 17 amino acids. Looked up from germline, CDR1 is LGHNA and CDR2 is YNFKEQ. Between the trimmed V and J ends, which lost 0 bases and 6 bases, there was a span of 18 bases. CDR3 sequence (DNA): TGTGCCAGCAGCCAAGACCTGACAAACCCGGGGGCAAACACCATATATTTT. Protein sequence: CASSQDLTNPGANTIYF.

There are a few counts of this clone. The chain carries TRBV7-7 and TRBJ2-5; D is perhaps TRBD2 (6 bases). This CDR3 comprises 14 residues. Trimming cost V 5 bases and J 2 bases, with 12 bases left between them. Germline V lookup: CDR1 SSHAT, CDR2 FNYEAQ (reference sequence). The CDR3 sequence is CASSPGGRQETQYF. The CDR3 DNA reads TGTGCCAGCAGCCCCGGAGGGCGTCAAGAGACCCAGTACTTC.

The CDR3 spells CASTQGTAPYNEQFF. CDR3 DNA sequence: TGTGCCAGCACCCAGGGAACTGCGCCCTACAATGAGCAGTTCTTC. V usage is TRBV28 and J usage is TRBJ2-1, with D possibly being TRBD1 (5 bases). Trimming removed 7 bases at V and 2 bases at J, with 15 bases between. Per the germline V gene, CDR1 is MDHEN and CDR2 is SYDVKM. This CDR3 contains 15 residues.

The V gene is TRBV4-2, the J gene TRBJ2-5; TRBD2 agrees at 8 bases. Germline assignment: CDR1 LGHNA and CDR2 YNFKEQ. The CDR3 covers 15 residues. After removal of 3 bases from V and 4 bases from J, the junction contained 7 bases not matched to a gene. CDR3: CASSQKRERVETQYF. The CDR3 DNA follows: TGTGCCAGCAGCCAGAAGCGGGAGAGGGTAGAGACCCAGTACTTC.

As for this clone: One junction end does not reproduce the germline sequence, and a read error may be involved. CDR3 coding DNA: TGTGCCTGGAGTGGGGGGGTATGGGTGGACACTGAAGCTCTCTTT. Translation: CAWSGGVWVDTEALF. The rearrangement uses TRBV30 and TRBJ1-1; weak D call: TRBD1 (5 bases). Germline V gene lookup returns CDR1 GTSNPN and CDR2 SVGIG (reference sequence). This CDR3 contains 15 residues.

This chain uses TRBV7-9 with TRBJ2-5, with TRBD2 matching over 10 bases. CDR3 size: 16 residues. CDR1 SEHNR and CDR2 FQNEAQ come from the germline V gene (reference sequence). V shed 0 bases and J 10 bases; nucleotides not matched to a gene: 11. CDR3 amino acids: CASSLARSGRAENQYF. The CDR3 DNA follows: TGTGCCAGCAGCTTAGCGCGGAGCGGGAGGGCGGAAAACCAGTACTTC.

The V gene is TRBV27, the J gene TRBJ1-1; D unresolved. The CDR3 contains 15 residues. Germline V lookup: CDR1 MNHEY, CDR2 SMNVEV (reference sequence). V was cut by 3 bases and J by 5 bases, with 16 bases left in between. CDR3 amino acids: CASSFSTFGGTEAFF. In DNA, the CDR3 is TGTGCCAGCAGTTTTTCGACATTCGGCGGAACTGAAGCTTTCTTT.

The J gene is TRBJ1-2, the V gene TRBV15; D is unclear. The CDR3 runs to 15 residues. V was clipped by 0 bases and J by 0 bases, with 8 bases between them. CDR1 and CDR2 from the germline V gene are LNHNV and YYDKDF (reference sequence). CDR3 bases: TGTGCCACCAGCAGAGACACCGCCCCTAACTATGGCTACACCTTC. This sequence encodes CATSRDTAPNYGYTF.

This chain links TRBV5-1 with TRBJ2-7; 13 bases line up with TRBD2. Germline lookup yields CDR1 SGHRS and CDR2 YFSETQ. The V segment lost 3 bases and the J segment 1 base; nucleotides outside the gene matches: 13. The CDR3 is 19 amino acids. CDR3 nucleotides: TGCGCCAGCAGCTGGCTGACTAGCGGGAGGACCAGCTGGTCCTACGAGCAGTACTTC. Amino acid sequence: CASSWLTSGRTSWSYEQYF.

V usage is TRBV1 and J usage is TRBJ2-4; the table gives TRBD2 as D, unverified against the DNA. TRBV1 is reported as a pseudogene. CDR3 length: 18 amino acids. CDR3 protein: CTSSQARTSGRNKNIQYF. The CDR3, as DNA: TGCACCAGCAGCCAAGCTCGGACTAGCGGGAGGAACAAAAACATTCAGTACTTC.

The chain is built from TRBV11-2 and TRBJ1-5; D is undetermined. The germline gives CDR1 SGHAT, CDR2 FQNNGV. The CDR3 has 13 residues. The germline V and J ends were trimmed by 5 bases and 6 bases, with 11 bases remaining between them. DNA of the CDR3: TGTGCCAGCAGCGAAACAGTGAGTCAGCCCCAGCATTTT. It encodes CASSETVSQPQHF.

This chain uses TRBV28 with TRBJ1-2; a weak D match, TRBD1 (5 bases). The CDR3 consists of 15 residues. The germline gives CDR1 MDHEN, CDR2 SYDVKM. V lost 5 bases and J lost 0, with 13 bases in between. In DNA form, the CDR3 reads TGTGCCAGCAGTCCCCCCACGGGGGCTAACTATGGCTACACCTTC. It translates to CASSPPTGANYGYTF.